One and the same sample provided the 31 T cell receptor beta chains below, sequenced in a study of OX40 agonist ivuxolimab in advanced cancers. Here immunoSEQ multiplex PCR was the method, and the copy in TCRdb shows in-frame clones only, minus some. The sample yields 15,000 to 20,000 clones, around 78% seen once. The specimen comprised CD4+ or CD8+ T cells sorted from blood, sampled in a trial of the OX40 agonist ivuxolimab. The receptors here all came from an adult with an advanced solid tumor such as melanoma, head and neck, liver or kidney cancer.

The chain combines TRBV30 with TRBJ2-2; D ambiguous. Germline V gene sequence: CDR1 GTSNPN, CDR2 SVGIG (reference sequence). V lost 2 bases and J 1 base, leaving 14 bases between the germline ends. CDR3 length: 16 residues. CDR3 sequence: CAWSPPSRGNTGELFF. The CDR3 DNA sequence: TGTGCCTGGAGTCCGCCCAGCCGAGGGAACACCGGGGAGCTGTTTTTT.

This clone was found once. The rearrangement joins TRBV12-2 to TRBJ1-4; the table calls TRBD1, which could not be checked here. TRBV12-2 is flagged as a pseudogene. The CDR3 has 18 residues. In nucleotides, the CDR3 is TGTGCAAGTCGCCAAGGAGAGAACACAGGAAAGAGTGATGAAAAACTGTTTTTT. Its translation: CASRQGENTGKSDEKLFF.

The V and J genes are TRBV5-1 and TRBJ2-3; D is ambiguous. Germline CDR1 is SGHRS and CDR2 is YFSETQ. Between the trimmed V and J ends, which lost 4 bases and 0 bases, there was a span of 9 bases. The length of the CDR3 is 14 residues. Here the CDR3 DNA reads TGCGCCAGCAGCCCCAGGAGAAGCACAGATACGCAGTATTTT. It encodes CASSPRRSTDTQYF.

A single count supports this clone. This chain uses TRBV28 with TRBJ2-7; 7 bases are a match to TRBD1. Germline CDR1 MDHEN, CDR2 SYDVKM. J gave up 8 bases and V 5 bases, and 12 bases lay outside the gene matches. This CDR3 region has 14 residues. CDR3 DNA: TGTGCCAGCAGTCTCCCCGGGACAGACCCACAGCAGTACTTC. Its protein is CASSLPGTDPQQYF.

V is TRBV27 and J is TRBJ2-3, with TRBD2 matching 11 bases. Germline CDR1 reads MNHEY; CDR2 reads SMNVEV (reference sequence). This CDR3 is 16 amino acids long. With V trimmed by 8 bases and J by 4 bases, 11 bases remained unmatched. CDR3 nucleotide sequence: TGTGCCAGCCGAGGGACTAGCGGTTACTCCCCAGATACGCAGTATTTT. Translation gives CASRGTSGYSPDTQYF.

This chain links TRBV27 with TRBJ2-7; D possibly corresponds to TRBD2 (6 bases). V lost 2 bases and J lost 6, with 11 bases in between. This CDR3 is 13 amino acids long. Looked up from germline, CDR1 is MNHEY and CDR2 is SMNVEV (reference sequence). The CDR3 spells CASSLTSSSEQYF. CDR3 coding DNA: TGTGCCAGCAGTTTAACTAGCTCGAGCGAGCAGTACTTC.

This clone was recorded only once. The J gene is TRBJ2-3, the V gene TRBV11-1; 10 nucleotides align to TRBD2. The germline gives CDR1 SGHAT, CDR2 FQDESV (reference sequence). The CDR3 is 15 residues long. V lost 5 bases and J lost 3; bases outside the gene matches: 5. CDR3 region: CASSPRAGGTDTQYF. The CDR3, as DNA: TGTGCCAGCAGCCCTCGAGCGGGAGGGACAGATACGCAGTATTTT.

The rearrangement links TRBV14 to TRBJ1-6; D is perhaps TRBD1 (5 bases). The CDR3 has 14 residues. Trimming took 4 bases from V and 9 from J, leaving 13 bases between them. CDR1 and CDR2 (germline): SGHDN, FVKESK. The CDR3 sequence is CASSLGGFGSPLHF. The CDR3 nucleotides are TGTGCCAGCAGCCTTGGGGGGTTCGGTTCACCCCTCCACTTT.

Of note for this clone: One end of the junction fails to match germline, which may point to a read error. J is TRBJ2-1 and V is TRBV11-2, with 9 bases fitting TRBD2. From germline, CDR1 is SGHAT and CDR2 FQNNGV. CDR3 length: 16 amino acids. The CDR3 loop is CASSLAPVPSGVPMVF. CDR3 DNA: TGTGCCAGCAGCTTAGCCCCCGTCCCTAGCGGGGTGCCCATGGTCTTC.

This clone appeared a few times. The chain links TRBV28 to TRBJ2-3, with 7 bases aligning to TRBD2. V trimming: 10 bases; J trimming: 0 bases; junction bases outside the gene matches: 25. Germline V gene lookup returns CDR1 MDHEN and CDR2 SYDVKM. This CDR3 has 20 amino acids. The CDR3 is CATLSQFRASGFTSTDTQYF. The CDR3 bases are TGTGCCACCCTCAGTCAGTTTCGTGCTAGCGGATTCACTAGCACAGATACGCAGTATTTT.

The rearrangement joins TRBV5-4 to TRBJ1-1, with 7 positions matching TRBD1. Germline assignment: CDR1 SGHNT and CDR2 YYREEE (reference sequence). The CDR3 has 15 residues. J lost 6 bases, V lost 3 bases, and 11 bases had no gene match. The CDR3 region has the DNA TGTGCCAGCAGCTCGCAGACAGGGATGGGGGCTGAAGCTTTCTTT. Amino acid sequence: CASSSQTGMGAEAFF.

CDR3 residues: CASGESPNTGELFF. CDR3 sequence (DNA): TGTGCCAGCGGAGAGAGTCCGAACACCGGGGAGCTGTTTTTT. The chain has TRBV19 and TRBJ2-2; D gene unclear. Germline V gene data show CDR1 as LNHDA and CDR2 as SQIVND (reference sequence). CDR3 length equals 14 residues. Between the trimmed V and J ends, which lost 9 bases and 0 bases, there was a span of 11 bases.

This chain connects TRBV4-3 to TRBJ2-3; D may be TRBD2 (5 bases). This CDR3 spans 15 amino acids. CDR1 and CDR2 from the germline V gene are LGHNA and YSLEER. Deletions cut 4 bases from V and 0 bases from J, with 11 bases between. The DNA for the CDR3 is TGCGCCAGCAGCCGGCAACGGACTAGCACAGATACGCAGTATTTT. It yields the protein CASSRQRTSTDTQYF.

This clone was detected only a few times. V and J are TRBV18 and TRBJ1-5; TRBD1 might be the D (5 bases). Germline V gene sequence: CDR1 KGHSH, CDR2 LQKENI. The CDR3 loop spans 15 amino acids. Between the trimmed V and J ends, which lost 2 bases and 2 bases, there was a span of 10 bases. The CDR3 loop reads CASSPGAGGNQPQHF. CDR3 in DNA: TGTGCCAGCTCACCAGGGGCTGGGGGCAATCAGCCCCAGCATTTT.

This sequence joins TRBV6-5 and TRBJ1-6, with D unresolved. The CDR3 consists of 14 residues. Trimming cost V 6 bases and J 7 bases, with 13 bases left between them. Germline V lookup: CDR1 MNHEY, CDR2 SVGAGI. CDR3 loop: CASRLSGRNSPLHF. CDR3 nucleotides: TGTGCCAGCAGACTTAGCGGGCGGAATTCACCCCTCCACTTT.

The gene calls are TRBV2 and TRBJ2-2, with D possibly matching TRBD1 (5 bases). Germline loops: CDR1 SNHLY, CDR2 FYNNEI. V lost 8 bases and J lost 5, with 12 bases in between. CDR3 size: 13 residues. The CDR3: CASGERGTGELFF. The DNA for the CDR3 is TGTGCCAGCGGAGAAAGGGGAACCGGGGAGCTGTTTTTT. Using reference TRBV2 and TRBJ2-2 for the parts outside the CDR3, the full variable domain is EPEVTQTPSHQVTQMGQEVILRCVPISNHLYFYWYRQILGQKVEFLVSFYNNEISEKSEIFDDQFSVERPDGSNFTLKIRSTKLEDSAMYFCASGERGTGELFFGEGSRLTVL.

The rearrangement links TRBV7-2 to TRBJ2-7; 12 nucleotides match TRBD2. The CDR3 loop spans 16 amino acids. Germline CDR1 is SGHTA and CDR2 is FQGNSA. The V segment lost 5 bases and the J segment 6 bases; nucleotides outside the gene matches: 11. The chain's CDR3 is CASSLQSLAGGLEQYF. CDR3 nucleotide sequence: TGTGCCAGCAGCCTACAATCACTAGCGGGAGGACTCGAGCAGTACTTC. Together with reference TRBV7-2 and TRBJ2-7, the CDR3 gives the full variable domain: GAGVSQSPSNKVTEKGKDVELRCDPISGHTALYWYRQSLGQGLEFLIYFQGNSAPDKSGLPSDRFSAERTGGSVSTLTIQRTQQEDSAVYLCASSLQSLAGGLEQYFGPGTRLTVT.

This clone showed up just once. The chain carries TRBV7-6 and TRBJ1-1; D possibly corresponds to TRBD1 (5 bases). The length of the CDR3 is 14 residues. The V gene lost 5 bases and the J gene lost 1 base, with 11 bases spanning the gap. The V gene's germline CDR1 is SGHVS and CDR2 FNYEAQ. CDR3 sequence reads: CASSKGPANTEAFF. The CDR3 nucleotides read TGTGCCAGCAGCAAGGGACCGGCGAACACTGAAGCTTTCTTT. The full variable domain, in which reference TRBV7-6 and TRBJ1-1 provide the parts outside the CDR3, is GAGVSQSPRYKVTKRGQDVALRCDPISGHVSLYWYRQALGQGPEFLTYFNYEAQQDKSGLPNDRFSAERPEGSISTLTIQRTEQRDSAMYRCASSKGPANTEAFFGQGTRLTVV.

The V and J genes are TRBV16 and TRBJ2-7; perhaps D is TRBD1 or TRBD2 (5 bases each). The V and J ends lost 0 bases and 2 bases respectively, with 14 bases between them. Per the germline V gene, CDR1 is KGHSY and CDR2 is FQNENV. The CDR3 has 16 amino acids. The CDR3 spells CASSQSHQGATYEQYF. The DNA for the CDR3 is TGTGCCAGCAGCCAATCGCATCAGGGAGCCACCTACGAGCAGTACTTC.

This chain uses TRBV6-1 with TRBJ2-7; D is unresolved. CDR3 length: 13 residues. Germline-derived CDR1 and CDR2 are MNHNS and SASEGT. V was clipped by 3 bases and J by 5 bases, with 11 bases between them. The CDR3 loop is CASSDDAPHEQYF. Written as DNA, the CDR3 is TGTGCCAGCAGTGATGACGCCCCCCACGAGCAGTACTTC.

This clone turned up a few times. The rearrangement joins TRBV11-2 to TRBJ1-2, with 8 positions matching TRBD1. The CDR3 consists of 14 residues. The V gene end was trimmed by 4 bases and the J gene end by 5 bases; junction bases not matched to a gene: 6. CDR1 is SGHAT, CDR2 FQNNGV, per germline. CDR3 nucleotide sequence: TGTGCCAGCAGCTACGGGACAGGAGAATATGGCTACACCTTC. It encodes CASSYGTGEYGYTF.

This chain connects TRBV7-2 to TRBJ2-3; D not certain. The ends were cut back, 3 bases at V and 1 base at J, with 8 bases in the middle. In germline, CDR1 is SGHTA, CDR2 FQGNSA. The CDR3 is 14 residues long. DNA for the CDR3: TGTGCCAGCAGCTTCGCTGGCCGCACAGATACGCAGTATTTT. It codes for CASSFAGRTDTQYF.

V and J are TRBV6-5 and TRBJ2-3; no clear D gene. This CDR3 comprises 12 residues. V lost 2 bases, J lost 3 bases, and 3 bases lay in between. Germline-derived CDR1 and CDR2 are MNHEY and SVGAGI. The CDR3 reads CASSYPTDTQYF. The CDR3 coding sequence is TGTGCCAGCAGTTACCCGACAGATACGCAGTATTTT.

V gene TRBV27 combines with J gene TRBJ2-3; TRBD2 agrees at 8 bases. J was trimmed by 1 base and V by 1 base; bases with no gene match: 10. From germline, CDR1 is MNHEY and CDR2 SMNVEV (reference sequence). CDR3 length: 18 amino acids. CDR3 residues: CASSLLVASGYRTDTQYF. CDR3 in DNA: TGTGCCAGCAGTTTATTAGTGGCTAGCGGGTACCGCACAGATACGCAGTATTTT.

The chain carries TRBV30 and TRBJ2-2; D could derive from TRBD1 or TRBD2 (7 bases each). V gave up 4 bases and J gave up 6 bases, with 12 bases separating them. Germline lookup yields CDR1 GTSNPN and CDR2 SVGIG (reference sequence). The CDR3 extends over 13 amino acids. For the CDR3, the DNA is TGTGCCTGGACAGGGGGAGGGCCCGGGGAGCTGTTTTTT. Translating it yields CAWTGGGPGELFF.

In its sample, this clone ranks as hyperexpanded. V and J are TRBV28 and TRBJ1-4; 7 bases align to TRBD1. Germline V CDR1 and CDR2: MDHEN, SYDVKM. The V and J ends lost 7 bases and 3 bases, in that order; junction bases with no gene match: 8. This CDR3 comprises 15 residues. The CDR3 DNA sequence: TGTGCCAGCACCTCGGGGACAGCCCCTAATGAAAAACTGTTTTTT. Its protein is CASTSGTAPNEKLFF.

V usage is TRBV13 and J usage is TRBJ2-1; D is ambiguous. Germline assignment: CDR1 PRHDT and CDR2 FYEKMQ (reference sequence). Between the trimmed V and J ends, which lost 6 bases and 6 bases, there was a span of 12 bases. This CDR3 spans 13 amino acids. CDR3 sequence reads: CASRPPGGNEQFF. Written as DNA, the CDR3 is TGTGCCAGCAGGCCTCCGGGCGGCAATGAGCAGTTCTTC.

In this sample, this clone turned up a few times. The rearrangement joins TRBV9 to TRBJ2-1; D may be TRBD1 (5 bases). The CDR3 loop spans 15 amino acids. Germline values: CDR1 SGDLS, CDR2 YYNGEE. The V end lost 0 bases, the J end lost 1 base, and 8 bases lay between the germline ends. The CDR3 sequence: CASSVGTMSYNEQFF. The CDR3 region has the DNA TGTGCCAGCAGCGTAGGGACAATGTCCTACAATGAGCAGTTCTTC.

This clone was seen more than once but under ten times. V usage is TRBV4-3 and J usage is TRBJ2-2; the match to TRBD1 covers 11 bases. The CDR3 length is 19 residues. Trimming cost V 2 bases and J 0 bases; bases outside gene matches: 8. The germline gives CDR1 LGHNA, CDR2 YSLEER. CDR3 in DNA: TGCGCCAGCAGCCAAAGTTGGACAGGGGGCTTCCCGAACACCGGGGAGCTGTTTTTT. Encoded protein: CASSQSWTGGFPNTGELFF.

The rearrangement joins TRBV15 to TRBJ2-1; D might be TRBD1 (6 bases). V was cut by 3 bases and J by 7 bases, with 13 bases left in between. The CDR3 is 14 residues long. Looked up from germline, CDR1 is LNHNV and CDR2 is YYDKDF (reference sequence). The DNA of the CDR3 is TGTGCCACCAGCAGGGCCGGGACATATAATGAGCAGTTCTTC. Its translation is CATSRAGTYNEQFF.

For the CDR3, the DNA is TGTGCCAGCAGCCGGACAGGACTCTACGAGCAGTACTTC. Its protein is CASSRTGLYEQYF. The gene calls are TRBV5-8 and TRBJ2-7, with 7 bases lining up with TRBD1. CDR3 length: 13 residues. J gave up 3 bases and V 4 bases, and 4 bases lay outside the gene matches. Germline V lookup: CDR1 SGHTS, CDR2 YDEGEE.